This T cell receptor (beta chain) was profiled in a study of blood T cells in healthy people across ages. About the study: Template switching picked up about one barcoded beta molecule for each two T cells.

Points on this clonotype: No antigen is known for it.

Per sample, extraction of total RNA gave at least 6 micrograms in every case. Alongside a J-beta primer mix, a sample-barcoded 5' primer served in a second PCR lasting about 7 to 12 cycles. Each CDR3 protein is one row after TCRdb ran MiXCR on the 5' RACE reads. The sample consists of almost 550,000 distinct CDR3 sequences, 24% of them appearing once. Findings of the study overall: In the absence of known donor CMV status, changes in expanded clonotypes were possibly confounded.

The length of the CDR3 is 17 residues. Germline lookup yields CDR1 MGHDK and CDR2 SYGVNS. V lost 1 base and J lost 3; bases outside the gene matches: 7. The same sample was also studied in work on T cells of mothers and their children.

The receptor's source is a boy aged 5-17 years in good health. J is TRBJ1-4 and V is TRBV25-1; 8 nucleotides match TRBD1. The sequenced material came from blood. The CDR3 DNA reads TGTGCCAGCAGTGAATCGTACAGGGGGGGTTCTAATGAAAAACTGTTTTTT. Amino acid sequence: CASSESYRGGSNEKLFF. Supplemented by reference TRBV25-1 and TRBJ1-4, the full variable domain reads EADIYQTPRYLVIGTGKKITLECSQTMGHDKMYWYQQDPGMELHLIHYSYGVNSTEKGDLSSESTVSRIRTEHFPLTLESARPSHTSQYLCASSESYRGGSNEKLFFGSGTQLSVL.